This TCR beta chain was identified during a study of blood T cell repertoires in COVID-19. In the study overall: COVID-19 samples, acute and convalescent, were from the United States, Italy and Spain. T cells, B-cell-depleted T cells, or PBMCs provided the cDNA or gDNA that served as material.

Looked up from germline, CDR1 is MNHNY and CDR2 is SVGAGI (reference sequence). The CDR3 is made up of 15 amino acids. V shed 2 bases and J 2 bases; nucleotides not matched to a gene: 5. Source study methods: The assay estimated nucleated cells by amplifying reference gene primers. The table came from immunoSEQ multiplex PCR; TCRdb's copy has only in-frame clones and leaves some out. V, J and clone size are taken as reported in that table, and D and trimming were inferred from the DNA itself. Among some 68,000 clones listed, roughly nine tenths were seen once. This clone appeared a single time. The sequence derives from a man aged 50 or older with acute or convalescent COVID-19. V is TRBV6-6 and J is TRBJ2-7; TRBD2 matches 8 bases. The sample taken for sequencing was peripheral blood. CDR3 amino acids: CASSYPLAGTYEQYV. CDR3 bases: TGTGCCAGCAGTTACCCGCTAGCGGGTACCTACGAGCAGTACGTC.